One sample yielded the 12 T cell receptor beta chains listed below, sequenced in a study of T cells after yellow fever vaccination. MiXCR, applied by TCRdb to the 5' RACE reads, yields one record per CDR3 protein. The data contain 25,000 to 35,000 distinct CDR3 sequences, 4% to 4.5% of them singletons. The sequencing used CD8+ T cells sorted from PBMCs, collected 5 days after the yellow fever booster vaccination. All receptors derive from a man aged 30 to 39 who received the YFV17D yellow fever vaccine.

This clonotype was counted many times. V is TRBV19 and J is TRBJ2-3, with 7 nucleotides matching TRBD2. After removal of 1 base from V and 6 bases from J, the junction contained 7 bases not matched to a gene. The CDR3 has 15 amino acids. From germline, CDR1 is LNHDA and CDR2 SQIVND (reference sequence). CDR3 sequence reads: CASSIVRGTADTQYF. The CDR3 coding sequence is TGTGCCAGTAGTATAGTGCGGGGGACGGCGGATACGCAGTATTTT.

This clonotype was seen ten or more times. This chain connects TRBV9 to TRBJ1-5; D perhaps matches TRBD1 (5 bases). Per the germline V gene, CDR1 is SGDLS and CDR2 is YYNGEE. The V end was cut by 4 bases, the J end by 1 base, with 9 bases between. The CDR3 spans 14 residues. CDR3 residues: CASSKGVSNQPQHF. The CDR3 nucleotides read TGTGCCAGCAGCAAAGGGGTCAGCAATCAGCCCCAGCATTTT.

This clonotype was detected many times. The rearrangement joins TRBV28 to TRBJ2-1; D might be TRBD1 (8 bases). The germline CDR1 and CDR2 sequences are MDHEN and SYDVKM. V was cut by 2 bases and J by 4 bases, with 30 bases left in between. This CDR3 has 21 amino acids. CDR3 sequence reads: CASSLPGGREVGLAPYNEQFF. The CDR3 DNA is TGTGCCAGCAGTTTACCAGGGGGCCGGGAGGTTGGGCTAGCGCCTTACAATGAGCAGTTCTTC.

The chain employs TRBV29-1 and TRBJ1-5, with 8 nucleotides matching TRBD1. Germline CDR1 and CDR2: SQVTM and ANQGSEA. The length of the CDR3 is 14 residues. V was clipped by 5 bases and J by 9 bases; unmatched bases: 12. CDR3 sequence (DNA): TGCAGCGTTTCCCCCGGACAGGGAGGGAGGCCCCAGCATTTT. As protein: CSVSPGQGGRPQHF.

This clonotype was found many times. The chain joins TRBV11-3 to TRBJ2-3, with TRBD2 identical over 8 bases. V lost 1 base, J lost 0 bases, and 9 bases stayed unmatched. This CDR3 comprises 18 residues. Germline V lookup: CDR1 SGHNT, CDR2 YENEEA. In DNA form, the CDR3 reads TGTGCCAGCAGCTTAGGCACTAGCGGAGCCACTAGCACAGATACGCAGTATTTT. This translates into CASSLGTSGATSTDTQYF.

This clonotype was found many times. V is TRBV7-8 and J is TRBJ2-7; 10 bases are a match to TRBD2. V shed 7 bases, J shed 3 bases, and the junction held 6 bases outside the gene matches. The CDR3 has 14 amino acids. Germline CDR1 and CDR2: SGHVS and FQNEAQ. This CDR3 reads CASNSGTSDYEQYF. CDR3 bases: TGTGCCAGCAACTCCGGGACTAGCGACTACGAGCAGTACTTC.

Many counts were recorded for this clonotype. The chain combines TRBV7-2 with TRBJ2-7; D possibly corresponds to TRBD2 (6 bases). Per germline, CDR1 SGHTA and CDR2 FQGNSA. The V end was cut by 5 bases, the J end by 7 bases, with 21 bases between. This CDR3 comprises 15 residues. For the CDR3, the DNA is TGTGCCAGCAGCGCGCCTGCTGTACAAGGGAGGGAGCAGTACTTC. Residues: CASSAPAVQGREQYF. Supplemented by reference TRBV7-2 and TRBJ2-7, the full variable domain reads GAGVSQSPSNKVTEKGKDVELRCDPISGHTALYWYRQSLGQGLEFLIYFQGNSAPDKSGLPSDRFSAERTGGSVSTLTIQRTQQEDSAVYLCASSAPAVQGREQYFGPGTRLTVT.

This clonotype was seen many times. V gene TRBV10-3 combines with J gene TRBJ1-2, with D uncertain. Trimming left V 0 bases short and J 3 bases short, with 5 bases between. This CDR3 is built from 13 residues. CDR1 and CDR2 from the germline V gene are ENHRY and SYGVKD. The CDR3 DNA reads TGTGCCATCAGTGAGTCAGGTGACTATGGCTACACCTTC. Protein product: CAISESGDYGYTF.

This clonotype was recorded at least ten times. This chain joins TRBV4-1 and TRBJ2-7, with 7 bases aligning to TRBD1. This CDR3 spans 15 amino acids. Per germline, CDR1 MGHRA and CDR2 YSYEKL. V was pared by 2 bases and J by 12 bases, with 16 bases of the junction left unmatched. The CDR3 reads CASSQPGTDQRYLYF. The CDR3 DNA sequence: TGCGCCAGCAGCCAACCCGGGACAGACCAGCGGTATTTGTACTTC.

This clonotype was detected ten times or more. The rearrangement links TRBV20-1 to TRBJ2-7; TRBD2 matches 11 bases. This CDR3 region has 14 residues. Germline loops: CDR1 DFQATT, CDR2 SNEGSKA (reference sequence). V shed 6 bases and J 3 bases; nucleotides not matched to a gene: 7. The CDR3 spells CSATGLAEIYEQYF. In nucleotides, the CDR3 is TGCAGTGCAACGGGACTAGCGGAGATCTACGAGCAGTACTTC.

This clonotype occurred a few times. The junction shows a germline mismatch at one end, possibly a read error. This chain joins TRBV20-1 and TRBJ2-7; D may be TRBD2 (6 bases). Germline-derived CDR1 and CDR2 are DFQATT and SNEGSKA (reference sequence). This CDR3 region has 16 residues. The CDR3 here is CCARSGPGGTLYEQYF. In DNA form, the CDR3 reads TGCTGTGCTAGATCCGGGCCTGGGGGGACCCTCTACGAGCAGTACTTC.

This clonotype was seen ten or more times. V gene TRBV2 combines with J gene TRBJ2-7; the D is unclear. V lost 7 bases and J 10 bases, leaving 11 bases between the germline ends. CDR1 and CDR2 (germline): SNHLY, FYNNEI. The CDR3 loop spans 10 amino acids. The CDR3 here is CASMALEQYF. The CDR3 DNA reads as TGTGCCAGCATGGCTCTGGAACAGTACTTC.